Sequencing of this T cell receptor beta chain was carried out in a study of T cell responses to AZD1222 COVID-19 vaccine. Findings of the study overall: White British donors predominated, females outnumbered males, and clonal diversity was possibly underestimated. Unmutated variant regions are reportedly the target of nearly half of TCRs that are spike-specific.

Sequencing was performed with immunoSEQ multiplex PCR; in TCRdb, only in-frame clones are kept and a portion is missing. The sample shows roughly 97,000 clones, over 75% of them seen only once. Trimming removed 7 bases from V and 5 bases from J, with 18 bases in between. Looked up from germline, CDR1 is SGHAT and CDR2 is FQNNGV. The CDR3 is made up of 15 amino acids. With regard to this clone: The antigen is not known.

This TCR was recovered from an adult in good health. The starting material was peripheral blood, obtained on day 0 of AZD1222 vaccination. The rearrangement joins TRBV11-2 to TRBJ2-1; perhaps D is TRBD1 or TRBD2 (5 bases each). The CDR3 region has the DNA TGTGCCAGCAACGTGAGGGGCAGTGTCGACAATGAGCAGTTCTTC. This codes for CASNVRGSVDNEQFF.